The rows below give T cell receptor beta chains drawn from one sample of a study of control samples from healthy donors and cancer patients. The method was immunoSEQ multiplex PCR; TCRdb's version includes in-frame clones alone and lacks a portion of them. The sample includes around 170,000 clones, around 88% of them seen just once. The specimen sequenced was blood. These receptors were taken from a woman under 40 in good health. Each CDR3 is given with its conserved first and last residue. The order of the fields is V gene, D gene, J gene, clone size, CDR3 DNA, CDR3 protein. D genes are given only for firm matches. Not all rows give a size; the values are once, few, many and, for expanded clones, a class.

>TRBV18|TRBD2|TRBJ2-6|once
TGTGCCAGCTCTCGCAGGGAGGGAGACCTTAGCTCTGGGGCCAACGTCCTGACTTTC
CASSRREGDLSSGANVLTF
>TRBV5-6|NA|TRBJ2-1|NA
TGTGCCAGCAGCTTCTGGGGGGTAGTCAATGAGCAGTTCTTC
CASSFWGVVNEQFF
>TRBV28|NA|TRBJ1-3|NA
TGTGCCAGCAGTTTGATGTTGGGGGGATCTGGAAACACCATATATTTT
CASSLMLGGSGNTIYF
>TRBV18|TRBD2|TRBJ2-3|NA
TGTGCCAGCTCTACTAGCGGGGGGACAGATACGCAGTATTTT
CASSTSGGTDTQYF
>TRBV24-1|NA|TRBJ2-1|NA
TGTGCCACCAGTGCCACGGGACGGAACAATGAGCAGTTCTTC
CATSATGRNNEQFF
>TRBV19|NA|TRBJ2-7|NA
TGTGCCAGTAGTAGCTTTGGCAGTTCGCCCGAGCAGTACTTC
CASSSFGSSPEQYF
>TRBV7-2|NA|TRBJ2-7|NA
TGTGCCAGCAGCCTCAGAATGTCGACCGACGAGCAGTACTTC
CASSLRMSTDEQYF
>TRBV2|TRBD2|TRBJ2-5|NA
TGTGCCAGCAAAGGGGTTGGCGGGAGGGCCCGAGAGACCCAGTACTTC
CASKGVGGRARETQYF
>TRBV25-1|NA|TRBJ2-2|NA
TGTGCCAGCAGATTTAGGAACACCGGGGAGCTGTTTTTT
CASRFRNTGELFF
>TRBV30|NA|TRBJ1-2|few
TGTGCCTGGAGTGAGTACTATGGCTACACCTTC
CAWSEYYGYTF
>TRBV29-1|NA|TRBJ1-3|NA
TGCAGCGTTGGTTCTGGAAACACCATATATTTT
CSVGSGNTIYF
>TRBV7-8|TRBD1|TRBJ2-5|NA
TGTGCCAGCAGCTTAATACAGGGGGCATGGGAGACCCAGTACTTC
CASSLIQGAWETQYF
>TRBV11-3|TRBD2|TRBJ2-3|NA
TGTGCCAGCAGCGGCCGTAGCGGGGGGGACACAGATACGCAGTATTTT
CASSGRSGGDTDTQYF
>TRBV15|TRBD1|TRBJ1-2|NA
TGTGCCACCAGCACCCTAGGGACAGTTAACTATGGCTACACCTTC
CATSTLGTVNYGYTF
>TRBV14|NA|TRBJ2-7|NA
TGTGCCAGCAGCCAAGATGAGGGTTGGGGCAGCGACGAGCAGTACTTC
CASSQDEGWGSDEQYF
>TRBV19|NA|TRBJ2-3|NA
TGTGCCACCCAGGGTGGAGATACGCAGTATTTT
CATQGGDTQYF
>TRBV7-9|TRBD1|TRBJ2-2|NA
TGTGCCAGCAGCCGGGGACAGGGGGCTACCGGGGAGCTGTTTTTT
CASSRGQGATGELFF
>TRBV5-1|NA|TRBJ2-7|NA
TGCGCCAGCAGAAGGTACACAGGGAACTACGAGCAGTACTTC
CASRRYTGNYEQYF
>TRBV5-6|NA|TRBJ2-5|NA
TGTGCCAGCAGCTTCCGTATTGGCAGAGAAGAGACCCAGTACTTC
CASSFRIGREETQYF
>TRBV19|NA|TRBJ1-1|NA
TGTGCCAGTAGTAGGGACGAAACGAACACTGAAGCTTTCTTT
CASSRDETNTEAFF
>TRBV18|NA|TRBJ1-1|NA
TGTGCCAGCTCACCACGAACAGCAAGGCCCGACACTGAAGCTTTCTTT
CASSPRTARPDTEAFF
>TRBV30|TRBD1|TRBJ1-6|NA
TGTGCCTGGAGCCGACAGGGTTACTCACCCCTCCACTTT
CAWSRQGYSPLHF
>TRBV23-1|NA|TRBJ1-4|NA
TGCGCCAGCAGTCAATCGGGGGACGAAAAACTGTTTTTT
CASSQSGDEKLFF
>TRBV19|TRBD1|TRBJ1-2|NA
TGTGCCAGTATGGGACAGGGGGCGAGTGGCTACACCTTC
CASMGQGASGYTF
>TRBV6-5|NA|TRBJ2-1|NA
TGTGCCACACAGCGGAGCTCCTACAATGAGCAGTTCTTC
CATQRSSYNEQFF
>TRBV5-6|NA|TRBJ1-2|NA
TGTGCCAGCAGCTTGGGGAGGGAAGTGGAGGGCTACACCTTC
CASSLGREVEGYTF
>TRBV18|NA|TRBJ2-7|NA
TGTGCCAGCTCACAAACGGCAGGACAGAGCTACGAGCAGTACTTC
CASSQTAGQSYEQYF
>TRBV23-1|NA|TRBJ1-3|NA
TGCGCCAGCAGCCCTGATATTAGGTCCGGAAACACCATATATTTT
CASSPDIRSGNTIYF
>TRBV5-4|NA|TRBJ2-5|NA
TGTGCCAGCAGCTTCGGAGTACAAGAGACCCAGTACTTC
CASSFGVQETQYF
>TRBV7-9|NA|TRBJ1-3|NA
TGTGCCAGCAGCTGGGGCGACATTCACTCTGGAAACACCATATATTTT
CASSWGDIHSGNTIYF
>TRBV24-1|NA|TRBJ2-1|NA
TGTGCCACCGGTGATTTCCAGGGAGAGCAGTTCTTC
CATGDFQGEQFF
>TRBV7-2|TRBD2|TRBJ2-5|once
TGTGCCAGCTCCCCAGGACTAGCGGGGCTCAGGGGGCGAGAGACCCAGTACTTC
CASSPGLAGLRGRETQYF
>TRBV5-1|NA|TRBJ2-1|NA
TGCGCCAGCAGCTCGGGACTGTTCCTCAACAATGAGCAGTTCTTC
CASSSGLFLNNEQFF
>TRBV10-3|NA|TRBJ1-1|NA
TGTGCCATCAGTGGACTGGGGGTCGAGGCTGAAGCTTTCTTT
CAISGLGVEAEAFF
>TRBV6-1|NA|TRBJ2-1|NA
TGTGCCAGCAGTGATGGCACCCGTTTCTACAATGAGCAGTTCTTC
CASSDGTRFYNEQFF
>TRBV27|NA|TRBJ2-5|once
TGTGCCAGCAGTTTACACCGTCAAGAGACCCAGTACTTC
CASSLHRQETQYF
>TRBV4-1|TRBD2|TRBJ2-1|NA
TGCGCCAGCAGCCAAGAACTTGGGACTAGCGGGAGGGGTGAGCAGTTCTTC
CASSQELGTSGRGEQFF
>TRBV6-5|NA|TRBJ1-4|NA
TGTGCCAGCAGTTACGGGCAGGGCGACGAAAAACTGTTTTTT
CASSYGQGDEKLFF
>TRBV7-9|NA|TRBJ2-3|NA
TGTGCCAGCAGCTTAGGAGACCATAGCACAGATACGCAGTATTTT
CASSLGDHSTDTQYF
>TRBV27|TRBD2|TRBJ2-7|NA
TGTGCCAGCAGTCCTCTTGGGGCGGGAGGGCCCTACGAGCAGTACTTC
CASSPLGAGGPYEQYF
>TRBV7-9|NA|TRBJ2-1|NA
TGTGCCAGCAGCTCCGACAGGCTGCCCTACAATGAGCAGTTCTTC
CASSSDRLPYNEQFF
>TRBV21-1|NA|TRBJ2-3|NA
TGTGCCAGCAGCAAAGAGCCATCTTACAGGGGGCGCACAGATACGCAGTATTTT
CASSKEPSYRGRTDTQYF
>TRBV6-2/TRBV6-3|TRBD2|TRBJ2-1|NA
TGTGCCAGCAGTTATCCCACTAGCGGGAGAATGTCCTACAATGAGCAGTTCTTC
CASSYPTSGRMSYNEQFF
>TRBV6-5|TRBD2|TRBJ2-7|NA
TGTGCCAGCAGTTACTCCCTAGCGGGAGTCATGTACTTC
CASSYSLAGVMYF
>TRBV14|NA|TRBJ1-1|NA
TGTGCCAGCAGCCAAGTTTGGAACACTGAAGCTTTCTTT
CASSQVWNTEAFF
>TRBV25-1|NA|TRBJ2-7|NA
TGTGCCAGCAGTGAGCGGGGTGGGAGCGCCTACGAGCAGTACTTC
CASSERGGSAYEQYF
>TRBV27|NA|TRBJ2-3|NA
TGTGCCAGTGGCCCTTGGACGGCGTCGTATTTT
CASGPWTASYF
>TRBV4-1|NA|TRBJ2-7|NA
TGCGCCAGCAGCCTCCGGGAGCAGGCCCCCGACGAGCAGTACTTC
CASSLREQAPDEQYF
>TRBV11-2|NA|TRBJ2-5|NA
TGTGCCAGCAGCCGCGGGACCCAAGAGACCCAGTACTTC
CASSRGTQETQYF
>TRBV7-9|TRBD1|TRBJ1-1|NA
TGTGCCAGCAGCTTTGGACAGGGTTTTTCGTCTGAAGCTTTCTTT
CASSFGQGFSSEAFF
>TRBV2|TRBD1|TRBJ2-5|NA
TGTGCCAGCAGTGAGAGGGGACCAGGGGGCCCCCAAGAGACCCAGTACTTC
CASSERGPGGPQETQYF